The rows below give T cell receptor beta chains drawn from one sample of a study of blood T cells in healthy people across ages. TCRdb re-called the 5' RACE reads with MiXCR, one entry per CDR3 protein. This table has about 540,000 distinct CDR3 sequences, 20% to 30% appearing once. These data were also reused for a study on T cells of mothers and their children.

The sample taken for sequencing was blood. The receptors were sampled from a boy between 5 and 17 years old in good health. Both conserved end residues are part of each CDR3. D genes are given only for firm matches. For some rows the clone size is stated as once, few or many, or as a class when expanded; others skip it.

>.|TRBJ2-5|TRBV20-1|.
TGCAGTGCTAGATTGGAGAACCAAGAGACCCAGTACTTC
CSARLENQETQYF
>.|TRBJ2-7|TRBV2|TRBD2
TGTGCCAGCAGTGAATTAGGACTAGCGATATCCTACGAGCAGTACTTC
CASSELGLAISYEQYF
>.|TRBJ1-5|TRBV25-1|.
TGTGCCAGCAGTGAGGGTGCGGGGAGGCAGCCCCAGCATTTT
CASSEGAGRQPQHF
>.|TRBJ2-3|TRBV6-5|TRBD2
TGTGCCAGCAGAGACGCTAGCGGGGATACGCAGTATTTT
CASRDASGDTQYF
>.|TRBJ2-7|TRBV7-6|.
TGTGCCAGCAGCCATGGCCAGGGTGGCGACGAGCAGTACTTC
CASSHGQGGDEQYF
>.|TRBJ2-3|TRBV3-1|TRBD2
TGTGCCAGCAGCCCGCGGGGGGGGATGACCGACACGCAGTATTTT
CASSPRGGMTDTQYF
>.|TRBJ2-7|TRBV28|TRBD2
TGTGCCAGCAGGCTAGCGGGGAGCGAGCAGTACTTC
CASRLAGSEQYF
>.|TRBJ2-7|TRBV6-2/TRBV6-3|.
TGTGCCAGCAGTTACTCCCTAGCGCTTTCCTACGAGCAGTACTTC
CASSYSLALSYEQYF
>many|TRBJ2-1|TRBV7-2|.
TGTGCCAGCAGCTTAGCGCCAGGGAACCTTGAGAATGAGCAGTTCTTC
CASSLAPGNLENEQFF
>many|TRBJ1-5|TRBV30|TRBD1
TGTGCCTGGAGTCGGACAGGGTTGGGTCAGCCCCAGCATTTT
CAWSRTGLGQPQHF
>.|TRBJ2-7|TRBV5-1|.
TGCGCCAGCAGCTCCGGGACACGGAACTACGAGCAGTACTTC
CASSSGTRNYEQYF
>.|TRBJ2-1|TRBV7-9|TRBD1
TGTGCCAGCAGCCCCGGGACAGGGAATTATGCTGAGCAGTTCTTC
CASSPGTGNYAEQFF
>.|TRBJ2-7|TRBV4-3|.
TGCGCCAGCAGCCAAGTAAACCCGGACTGGGGCTCCTACGAGCAGTACTTC
CASSQVNPDWGSYEQYF